What follows are 21 T cell receptor beta chains derived from one specimen sequenced in a study of cytomegalovirus exposure and HLA in healthy donors. In the PCR, 60 Vbeta and 13 Jbeta primers were used. Sequenced by immunoSEQ multiplex PCR; TCRdb stores in-frame clones only, minus some. The sample has 170,000 or so clones, 80% to 90% seen once; the top ten hold roughly 2%. Material for sequencing was PBMCs. These receptors all come from a woman aged 18 to 35 in good health and CMV-seronegative.

The gene calls are TRBV6-1 and TRBJ1-4; no clear D. Trimming stripped 2 bases from V and 4 bases from J, with 11 bases between. This CDR3 is built from 15 residues. The germline V gene encodes CDR1 MNHNS and CDR2 SASEGT. The CDR3 DNA follows: TGTGCCAGCAGTGAATCCGGCGCGGGTAATGAAAAACTGTTTTTT. The encoded protein is CASSESGAGNEKLFF.

The J gene is TRBJ2-2, the V gene TRBV28, with D unclear. Germline lookup yields CDR1 MDHEN and CDR2 SYDVKM. The CDR3 loop spans 15 amino acids. Trimming cost V 3 bases and J 2 bases, with 10 bases left between them. CDR3 amino acids: CASSFPWLNTGELFF. CDR3 bases: TGTGCCAGCAGTTTCCCATGGCTTAACACCGGGGAGCTGTTTTTT.

V and J are TRBV6-5 and TRBJ2-5; 9 positions agree with TRBD2. V dropped 6 bases and J dropped 1; count of bases not matched to a gene: 6. Germline CDR1 MNHEY, CDR2 SVGAGI. The CDR3 runs to 15 residues. The CDR3 spells CASRASGGFQETQYF. In nucleotides, the CDR3 is TGTGCCAGCAGGGCAAGCGGGGGGTTCCAAGAGACCCAGTACTTC.

The chain combines TRBV6-4 with TRBJ1-1; D remains unclear. The CDR3 sequence is 13 residues long. Germline CDR1 is MRHNA and CDR2 is SNTAGT. The V and J ends lost 4 bases and 1 base respectively, with 7 bases between them. CDR3 DNA: TGTGCCAGCAGTGCCACTCCGAACACTGAAGCTTTCTTT. Amino acids: CASSATPNTEAFF.

The V and J genes are TRBV2 and TRBJ2-5, with D possibly matching TRBD1 (6 bases). The CDR3 consists of 15 residues. V was pared by 9 bases and J by 4 bases, with 21 bases between. Germline V gene data show CDR1 as SNHLY and CDR2 as FYNNEI. The CDR3 protein is CASTELRTEGETQYF. The CDR3 DNA follows: TGTGCCAGTACGGAACTCCGGACAGAGGGAGAGACCCAGTACTTC.

CDR3 in amino acids: CAWSFIGGEGNTEAFF. The CDR3 bases are TGTGCCTGGAGTTTTATAGGGGGCGAAGGAAATACTGAAGCTTTCTTT. The chain links TRBV30 to TRBJ1-1; 7 positions match TRBD1. The V and J ends lost 2 bases and 5 bases, in that order; junction bases with no gene match: 14. Germline assignment: CDR1 GTSNPN and CDR2 SVGIG (reference sequence). The CDR3 extends over 16 amino acids.

The chain has TRBV7-2 and TRBJ2-3, with D unresolved. Germline V gene data show CDR1 as SGHTA and CDR2 as FQGNSA. This CDR3 has 12 amino acids. V shed 9 bases and J shed 6 bases, with 13 bases lying between them. CDR3 sequence reads: CASLLIGDTQYF. CDR3 coding DNA: TGTGCCAGTCTCCTAATCGGGGATACGCAGTATTTT.

The chain couples TRBV19 to TRBJ2-7; TRBD2 aligns across 8 bases. The CDR3 totals 16 residues. V gave up 3 bases and J gave up 2 bases; unmatched junction bases: 9. Germline values: CDR1 LNHDA, CDR2 SQIVND (reference sequence). CDR3 sequence reads: CASSMGGSGVAYEQYF. The DNA of the CDR3 is TGTGCCAGTAGTATGGGAGGTAGCGGGGTAGCCTACGAGCAGTACTTC. Variable domain in full (rest from reference TRBV19 and TRBJ2-7): DGGITQSPKYLFRKEGQNVTLSCEQNLNHDAMYWYRQDPGQGLRLIYYSQIVNDFQKGDIAEGYSVSREKKESFPLTVTSAQKNPTAFYLCASSMGGSGVAYEQYFGPGTRLTVT.

V gene TRBV5-6 combines with J gene TRBJ2-1, with 11 nucleotides matching TRBD2. The CDR3 has 17 residues. The V segment lost 4 bases and the J segment 4 bases; nucleotides outside the gene matches: 10. The germline gives CDR1 SGHDT, CDR2 YYEEEE. This chain's CDR3 is CASSIRSGRASYNEQFF. Written as DNA, the CDR3 is TGTGCCAGCAGCATACGTAGCGGGAGGGCCAGTTACAATGAGCAGTTCTTC.

The chain carries TRBV6-5 and TRBJ1-3, with D uncertain. Germline CDR1 reads MNHEY; CDR2 reads SVGAGI. V lost 9 bases and J 1 base, leaving 13 bases between the germline ends. The CDR3 has 14 amino acids. The CDR3, as DNA: TGTGCCAGTAATAAGACTGCATCTGGAAACACCATATATTTT. It translates to CASNKTASGNTIYF.

The chain uses TRBV6-6 and TRBJ1-2; TRBD1 aligns across 7 bases. The J segment lost 5 bases and the V segment lost 8 bases, leaving 11 bases of the junction unmatched. The CDR3 consists of 14 residues. Germline CDR1 reads MNHNY; CDR2 reads SVGAGI (reference sequence). The CDR3 protein is CASWHGDRIYGYTF. DNA for the CDR3: TGTGCCAGCTGGCACGGGGACAGAATATATGGCTACACCTTC.

The J gene is TRBJ1-5, the V gene TRBV6-6; D is undetermined. The germline V gene encodes CDR1 MNHNY and CDR2 SVGAGI (reference sequence). The CDR3 has 15 amino acids. The V end was cut by 2 bases, the J end by 5 bases, with 13 bases between. CDR3 protein: CASSYPTTGDQPQHF. The CDR3 DNA reads as TGTGCCAGCAGTTACCCTACTACCGGGGATCAGCCCCAGCATTTT.

This clone was seen only a few times. This rearrangement joins TRBV5-1 to TRBJ2-7, with a tentative D call TRBD1 (5 bases). Trimming removed 0 bases from V and 5 bases from J, with 12 bases in between. This CDR3 comprises 14 residues. From germline, CDR1 is SGHRS and CDR2 YFSETQ. The CDR3 bases are TGCGCCAGCAGCTTGGCCTCCAGGGATGACGAGCAGTACTTC. Residues: CASSLASRDDEQYF.

CDR3 nucleotides: TGTGCCAGCAGCTCACCTGGGAGGGTCTACGAGCAGTACTTC. Its protein is CASSSPGRVYEQYF. V usage is TRBV28 and J usage is TRBJ2-7; 7 bases fit TRBD2. Germline-derived CDR1 and CDR2 are MDHEN and SYDVKM. V was pared by 6 bases and J by 3 bases, with 8 bases of the junction left unmatched. This CDR3 is built from 14 residues.

Points on this clone: At one end, the junction sequence differs from germline, possibly due to a read error. At the DNA level, this CDR3 is encoded by other sequences in the same sample as well. The chain recombines TRBV9 with TRBJ1-1; D is unresolved. There are 13 residues in the CDR3. Germline V gives CDR1 SGDLS, CDR2 YYNGEE. In DNA, the CDR3 is TGCGCCAGCAGCGTAGTTCCAAACACTGAAGCTTTCTTT. Its translation is CASSVVPNTEAFF.

On this clone: Germline and junction disagree at one end, which may indicate a read error. V gene TRBV7-7 combines with J gene TRBJ1-3; D may be TRBD1 (5 bases). This CDR3 is 14 amino acids long. The V gene's germline CDR1 is SSHAT and CDR2 FNYEAQ (reference sequence). The CDR3 DNA is TGTGCTAGCAGCGCAGACAGCTCTGGAAACACCATATATTTT. Its translation is CASSADSSGNTIYF. The full variable domain, rest sourced from reference TRBV7-7 and TRBJ1-3, is GAGVSQSPRYKVTKRGQDVTLRCDPISSHATLYWYQQALGQGPEFLTYFNYEAQPDKSGLPSDRFSAERPEGSISTLTIQRTEQRDSAMYRCASSADSSGNTIYFGEGSWLTVV.

V and J are TRBV28 and TRBJ2-1; 13 bases match TRBD2. Germline V gene sequence: CDR1 MDHEN, CDR2 SYDVKM. V lost 7 bases and J lost 2; bases outside the gene matches: 11. CDR3 size: 18 residues. Here the CDR3 reads CASMEGLAGERPYNEQFF. CDR3 bases: TGTGCCAGCATGGAAGGACTAGCGGGAGAGCGGCCCTACAATGAGCAGTTCTTC. Filled out from reference TRBV28 and TRBJ2-1, the complete variable domain reads DVKVTQSSRYLVKRTGEKVFLECVQDMDHENMFWYRQDPGLGLRLIYFSYDVKMKEKGDIPEGYSVSREKKERFSLILESASTNQTSMYLCASMEGLAGERPYNEQFFGPGTRLTVL.

J is TRBJ2-5 and V is TRBV6-1, with 12 bases fitting TRBD1. Germline values: CDR1 MNHNS, CDR2 SASEGT. This CDR3 is built from 14 residues. V was pared by 6 bases and J by 6 bases, with 5 bases of the junction left unmatched. The DNA for the CDR3 is TGTGCCAGCAGAAGGGGACAGGGGGCGAAGACCCAGTACTTC. Its protein product is CASRRGQGAKTQYF.

The chain is built from TRBV7-2 and TRBJ1-1; tentative D call: TRBD1 (6 bases). V was clipped by 4 bases and J by 5 bases, with 29 bases between them. The CDR3 consists of 19 residues. CDR1 and CDR2 (germline): SGHTA, FQGNSA. Written as DNA, the CDR3 is TGTGCCAGCAGCTACCCGCTCGGGGGGGGCGAGGTAGTACGGACTGAAGCTTTCTTT. It yields the protein CASSYPLGGGEVVRTEAFF.

In the case of this clone: Other DNA sequences within the sample encode an identical CDR3. The chain employs TRBV5-4 and TRBJ1-1, with TRBD1 as a possible D gene (6 bases). Germline V gene data show CDR1 as SGHNT and CDR2 as YYREEE (reference sequence). The CDR3 is 15 amino acids. Between the trimmed V and J ends, which lost 0 bases and 1 base, there was a span of 10 bases. CDR3 DNA sequence: TGTGCCAGCAGCTTGGCAGGGGTATGGAACACTGAAGCTTTCTTT. Amino acids: CASSLAGVWNTEAFF. The complete variable domain, with remaining parts taken from reference TRBV5-4 and TRBJ1-1, reads ETGVTQSPTHLIKTRGQQVTLRCSSQSGHNTVSWYQQALGQGPQFIFQYYREEENGRGNFPPRFSGLQFPNYSSELNVNALELDDSALYLCASSLAGVWNTEAFFGQGTRLTVV.

The chain is built from TRBV6-5 and TRBJ2-7; D might be TRBD2 (6 bases). V gave up 0 bases and J gave up 3 bases, with 12 bases separating them. The CDR3 length is 15 residues. Germline lookup yields CDR1 MNHEY and CDR2 SVGAGI. In nucleotides, the CDR3 is TGTGCCAGCAGTTACTCGGGGGGAGCAGGCTACGAGCAGTACTTC. Translation gives CASSYSGGAGYEQYF.